Below, 8 T cell receptor beta chains from the same sample are listed, as sequenced in a study of cytomegalovirus exposure and HLA in healthy donors. A multiplex PCR was run with 60 Vbeta primers and 13 Jbeta primers. Profiled with immunoSEQ multiplex PCR; TCRdb holds only in-frame clones, not every one. Counted here are tens of thousands of clones, 68% occurring once; the ten biggest clones make up approximately 9.9%. Sequencing was carried out using PBMCs. The receptors derive from a woman aged 30 to 39 in good health and CMV-seronegative.

CDR3 nucleotide sequence: TGTGCCAGCAGTTTAAAAGTACTTCCAACCTACGAGCAGTACTTC. It yields the protein CASSLKVLPTYEQYF. The chain uses TRBV27 and TRBJ2-7; D remains ambiguous. Germline CDR1 MNHEY, CDR2 SMNVEV (reference sequence). Trimming left V 2 bases short and J 2 bases short, with 13 bases between. The CDR3 extends over 15 amino acids.

The chain employs TRBV7-2 and TRBJ1-6; TRBD1 is a possible D gene (5 bases). The CDR3 totals 14 residues. V lost 2 bases, J lost 5 bases, and 7 bases lay in between. In germline, CDR1 is SGHTA, CDR2 FQGNSA. CDR3 in amino acids: CASSLQGNNSPLHF. For the CDR3, the DNA is TGTGCCAGCAGCTTACAGGGAAATAATTCACCCCTCCACTTT.

In DNA form, the CDR3 reads TGTGCCATCAGTGAGATTTTGAGCACCGGGGAGCTGTTTTTT. Translated, it gives CAISEILSTGELFF. The chain links TRBV10-3 to TRBJ2-2; D remains unclear. Deletions cut 2 bases from V and 4 bases from J, with 8 bases between. This CDR3 region has 14 residues. Germline CDR1 is ENHRY and CDR2 is SYGVKD.

The CDR3 region is CASSLDSDSYLHEQYF. In DNA form, the CDR3 reads TGCGCCAGCAGCTTGGATTCCGACAGCTACCTACACGAGCAGTACTTC. This chain connects TRBV5-1 to TRBJ2-7, with D tentatively TRBD1 (5 bases). The germline V gene encodes CDR1 SGHRS and CDR2 YFSETQ. The V gene lost 0 bases and the J gene lost 5 bases, with 18 bases spanning the gap. The CDR3 contains 16 residues. The full variable domain, with the rest looked up from reference TRBV5-1 and TRBJ2-7, is KAGVTQTPRYLIKTRGQQVTLSCSPISGHRSVSWYQQTPGQGLQFLFEYFSETQRNKGNFPGRFSGRQFSNSRSEMNVSTLELGDSALYLCASSLDSDSYLHEQYFGPGTRLTVT.

The chain carries TRBV9 and TRBJ2-2, with a tentative D call TRBD1 (6 bases). Deletions cut 2 bases from V and 3 bases from J, with 11 bases between. CDR1 SGDLS and CDR2 YYNGEE come from the germline V gene. The CDR3 extends over 15 amino acids. The CDR3 reads CASSVSQGYTGELFF. CDR3 nucleotides: TGTGCCAGCAGCGTCTCTCAGGGGTACACCGGGGAGCTGTTTTTT.

This sequence joins TRBV30 and TRBJ2-5; possibly TRBD2 for D (5 bases). Trimming cost V 3 bases and J 5 bases, with 13 bases left between them. This CDR3 contains 13 residues. From germline, CDR1 is GTSNPN and CDR2 SVGIG (reference sequence). The CDR3 loop reads CAWSPLGGETQYF. DNA for the CDR3: TGTGCCTGGAGCCCCCTAGGCGGGGAGACCCAGTACTTC. Full variable domain (outside the CDR3, taken from reference TRBV30 and TRBJ2-5): SQTIHQWPATLVQPVGSPLSLECTVEGTSNPNLYWYRQAAGRGLQLLFYSVGIGQISSEVPQNLSASRPQDRQFILSSKKLLLSDSGFYLCAWSPLGGETQYFGPGTRLLVL.

V gene TRBV19 combines with J gene TRBJ1-2; 7 bases map to TRBD1. Losses at the gene ends were 5 bases for V and 5 bases for J; bases not matched to a gene: 14. This CDR3 has 16 residues. Germline CDR1 LNHDA, CDR2 SQIVND (reference sequence). CDR3 nucleotides: TGTGCCAGTAGTGTCACCTCTCAACAGGGGAGGTATGGCTACACCTTC. Protein product: CASSVTSQQGRYGYTF. Combining the CDR3 with reference TRBV19 and TRBJ1-2 gives the whole variable domain DGGITQSPKYLFRKEGQNVTLSCEQNLNHDAMYWYRQDPGQGLRLIYYSQIVNDFQKGDIAEGYSVSREKKESFPLTVTSAQKNPTAFYLCASSVTSQQGRYGYTFGSGTRLTVV.

This clone has a handful of counts. The V call is TRBV6-6, the J call TRBJ1-2; 8 bases fit TRBD1. The germline CDR1 and CDR2 sequences are MNHNY and SVGAGI (reference sequence). The CDR3 has 14 residues. The J segment lost 8 bases and the V segment lost 0 bases, leaving 5 bases of the junction unmatched. The CDR3 sequence: CASSYSGQGYGYTF. DNA of the CDR3: TGTGCCAGCAGTTACTCAGGACAGGGATACGGCTACACCTTC.